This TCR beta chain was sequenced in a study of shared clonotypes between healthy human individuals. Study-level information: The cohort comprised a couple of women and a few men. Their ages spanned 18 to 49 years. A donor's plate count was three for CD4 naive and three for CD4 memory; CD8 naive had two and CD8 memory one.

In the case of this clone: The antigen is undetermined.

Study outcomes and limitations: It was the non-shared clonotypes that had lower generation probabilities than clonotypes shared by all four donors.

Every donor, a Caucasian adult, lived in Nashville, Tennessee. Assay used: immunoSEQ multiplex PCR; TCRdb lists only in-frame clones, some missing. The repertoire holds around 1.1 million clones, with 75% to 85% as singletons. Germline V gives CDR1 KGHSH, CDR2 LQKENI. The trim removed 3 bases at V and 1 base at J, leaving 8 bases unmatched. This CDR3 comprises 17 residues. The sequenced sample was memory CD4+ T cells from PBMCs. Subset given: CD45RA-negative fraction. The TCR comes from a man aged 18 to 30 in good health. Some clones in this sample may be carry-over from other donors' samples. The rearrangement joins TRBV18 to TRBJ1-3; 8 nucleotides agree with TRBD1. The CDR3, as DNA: TGTGCCAGCTCACCTAAACAGGGGGGCAGTTCTGGAAACACCATATATTTT. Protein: CASSPKQGGSSGNTIYF.